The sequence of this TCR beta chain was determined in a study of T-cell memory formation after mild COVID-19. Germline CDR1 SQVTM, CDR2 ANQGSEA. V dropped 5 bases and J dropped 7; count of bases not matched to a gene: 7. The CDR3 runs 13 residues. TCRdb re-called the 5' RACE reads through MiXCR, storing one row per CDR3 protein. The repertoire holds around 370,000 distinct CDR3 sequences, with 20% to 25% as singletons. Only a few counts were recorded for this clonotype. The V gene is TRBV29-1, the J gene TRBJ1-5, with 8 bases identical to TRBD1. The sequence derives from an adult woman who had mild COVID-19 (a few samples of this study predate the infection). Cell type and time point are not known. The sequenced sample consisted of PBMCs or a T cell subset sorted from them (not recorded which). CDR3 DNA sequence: TGCAGCGTTTCCCAGGGGGCGCGGCAGCCCCAGCATTTT. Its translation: CSVSQGARQPQHF.